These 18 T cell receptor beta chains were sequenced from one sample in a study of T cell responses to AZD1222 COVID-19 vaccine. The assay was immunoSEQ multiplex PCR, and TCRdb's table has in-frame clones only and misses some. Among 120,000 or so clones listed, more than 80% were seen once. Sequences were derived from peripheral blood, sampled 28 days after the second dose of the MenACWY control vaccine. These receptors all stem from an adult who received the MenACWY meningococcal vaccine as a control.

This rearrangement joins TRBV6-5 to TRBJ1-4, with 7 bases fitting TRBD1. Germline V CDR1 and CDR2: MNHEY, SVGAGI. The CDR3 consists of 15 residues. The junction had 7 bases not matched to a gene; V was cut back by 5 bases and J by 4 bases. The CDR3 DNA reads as TGTGCCAGCAGTCAGGACAGGATGAGTAATGAAAAACTGTTTTTT. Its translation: CASSQDRMSNEKLFF.

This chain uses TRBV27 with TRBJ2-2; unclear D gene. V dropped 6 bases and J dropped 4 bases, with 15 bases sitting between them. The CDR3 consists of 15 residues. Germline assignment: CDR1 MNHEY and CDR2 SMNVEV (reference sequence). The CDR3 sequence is CASSFRHLGTGELFF. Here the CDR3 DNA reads TGTGCCAGCAGCTTTCGACACCTGGGCACCGGGGAGCTGTTTTTT.

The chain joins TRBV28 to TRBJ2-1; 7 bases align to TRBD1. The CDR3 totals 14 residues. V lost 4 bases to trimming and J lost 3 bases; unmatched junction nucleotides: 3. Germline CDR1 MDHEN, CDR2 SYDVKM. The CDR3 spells CASSSWDSYNEQFF. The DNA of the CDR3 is TGTGCCAGCAGTTCCTGGGACAGCTACAATGAGCAGTTCTTC. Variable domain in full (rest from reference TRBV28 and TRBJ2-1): DVKVTQSSRYLVKRTGEKVFLECVQDMDHENMFWYRQDPGLGLRLIYFSYDVKMKEKGDIPEGYSVSREKKERFSLILESASTNQTSMYLCASSSWDSYNEQFFGPGTRLTVL.

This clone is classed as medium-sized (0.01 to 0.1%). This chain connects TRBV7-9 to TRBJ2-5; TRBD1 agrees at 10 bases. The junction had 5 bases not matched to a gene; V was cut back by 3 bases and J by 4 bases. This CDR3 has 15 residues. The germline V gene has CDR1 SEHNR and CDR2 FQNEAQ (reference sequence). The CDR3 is CASSFRQGALETQYF. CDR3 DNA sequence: TGTGCCAGCAGCTTCCGACAGGGGGCATTAGAGACCCAGTACTTC.

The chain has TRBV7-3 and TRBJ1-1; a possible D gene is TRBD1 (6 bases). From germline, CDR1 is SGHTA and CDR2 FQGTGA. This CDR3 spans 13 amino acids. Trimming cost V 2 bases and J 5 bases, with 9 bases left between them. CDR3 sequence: CASSLRGRTEAFF. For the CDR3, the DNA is TGTGCCAGCAGCTTACGGGGGCGAACTGAAGCTTTCTTT.

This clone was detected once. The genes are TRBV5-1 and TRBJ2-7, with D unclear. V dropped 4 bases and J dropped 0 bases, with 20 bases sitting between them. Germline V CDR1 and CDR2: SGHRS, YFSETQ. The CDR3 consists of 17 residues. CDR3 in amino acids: CASSPALIRDPSYEQYF. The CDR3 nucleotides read TGCGCCAGCAGCCCCGCTTTAATCCGCGACCCCTCCTACGAGCAGTACTTC.

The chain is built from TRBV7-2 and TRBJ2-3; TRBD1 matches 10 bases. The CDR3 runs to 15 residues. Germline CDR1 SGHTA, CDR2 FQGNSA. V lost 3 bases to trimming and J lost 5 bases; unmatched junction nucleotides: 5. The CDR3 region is CASSFGDRGIDTQYF. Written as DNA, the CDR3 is TGTGCCAGCAGCTTTGGGGACAGGGGAATAGATACGCAGTATTTT.

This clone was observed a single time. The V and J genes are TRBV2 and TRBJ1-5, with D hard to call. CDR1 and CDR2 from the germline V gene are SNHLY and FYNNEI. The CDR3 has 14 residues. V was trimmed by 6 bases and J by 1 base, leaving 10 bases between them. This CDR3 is CASRPGLSNQPQHF. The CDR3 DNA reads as TGTGCCAGCAGACCCGGACTGAGCAATCAGCCCCAGCATTTT.

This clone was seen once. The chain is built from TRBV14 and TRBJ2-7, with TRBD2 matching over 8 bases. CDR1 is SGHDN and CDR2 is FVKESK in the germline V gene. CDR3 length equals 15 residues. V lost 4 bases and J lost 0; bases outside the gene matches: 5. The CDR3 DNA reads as TGTGCCAGCAGCCCACTAGCGGTTAGCTCCTACGAGCAGTACTTC. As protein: CASSPLAVSSYEQYF.

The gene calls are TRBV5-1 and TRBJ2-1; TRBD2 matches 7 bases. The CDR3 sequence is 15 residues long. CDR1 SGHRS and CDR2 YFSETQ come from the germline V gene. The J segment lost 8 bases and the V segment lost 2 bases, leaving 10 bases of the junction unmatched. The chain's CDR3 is CASSLASGYGDEQFF. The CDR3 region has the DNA TGCGCCAGCAGCTTAGCTAGCGGCTATGGCGATGAGCAGTTCTTC.

CDR3 in amino acids: CASSLYGLAGQIQETQYF. For the CDR3, the DNA is TGTGCCAGCAGCTTATATGGACTAGCGGGCCAGATACAAGAGACCCAGTACTTC. This chain links TRBV7-2 with TRBJ2-5, with TRBD2 identical over 11 bases. CDR3 length: 18 residues. The ends lost 2 bases at V and 2 bases at J; junction bases unmatched: 10. Germline assignment: CDR1 SGHTA and CDR2 FQGNSA.

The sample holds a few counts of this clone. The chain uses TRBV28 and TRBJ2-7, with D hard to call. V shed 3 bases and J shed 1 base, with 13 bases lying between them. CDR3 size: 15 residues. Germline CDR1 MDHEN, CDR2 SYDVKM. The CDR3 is CASSFSVQWSYEQYF. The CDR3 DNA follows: TGTGCCAGCAGTTTCTCTGTGCAGTGGTCCTACGAGCAGTACTTC. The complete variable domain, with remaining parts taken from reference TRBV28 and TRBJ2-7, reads DVKVTQSSRYLVKRTGEKVFLECVQDMDHENMFWYRQDPGLGLRLIYFSYDVKMKEKGDIPEGYSVSREKKERFSLILESASTNQTSMYLCASSFSVQWSYEQYFGPGTRLTVT.

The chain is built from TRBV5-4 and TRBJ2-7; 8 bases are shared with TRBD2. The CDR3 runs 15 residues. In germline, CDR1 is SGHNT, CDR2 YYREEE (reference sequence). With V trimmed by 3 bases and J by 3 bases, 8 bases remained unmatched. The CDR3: CASSSGTSSFYEQYF. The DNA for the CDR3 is TGTGCCAGCAGCTCCGGGACTAGTTCTTTCTACGAGCAGTACTTC.

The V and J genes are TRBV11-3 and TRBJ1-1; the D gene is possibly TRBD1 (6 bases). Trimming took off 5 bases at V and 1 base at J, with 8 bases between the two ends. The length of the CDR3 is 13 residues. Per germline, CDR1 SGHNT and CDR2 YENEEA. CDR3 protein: CASSGQRNTEAFF. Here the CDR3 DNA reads TGTGCCAGCAGCGGACAGAGGAACACTGAAGCTTTCTTT.

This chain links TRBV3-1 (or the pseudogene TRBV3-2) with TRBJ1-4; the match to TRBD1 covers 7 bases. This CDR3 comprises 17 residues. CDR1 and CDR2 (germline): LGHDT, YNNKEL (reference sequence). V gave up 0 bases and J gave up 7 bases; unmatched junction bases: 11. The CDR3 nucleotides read TGTGCCAGCAGCCAAGATCCGGGGAGGGGGCGTCGTGAAAAACTGTTTTTT. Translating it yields CASSQDPGRGRREKLFF.

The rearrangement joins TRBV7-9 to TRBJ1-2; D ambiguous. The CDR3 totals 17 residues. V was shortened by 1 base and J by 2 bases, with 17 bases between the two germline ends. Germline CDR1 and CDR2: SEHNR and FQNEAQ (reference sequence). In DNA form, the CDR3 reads TGTGCCAGCAGCTTAGGATTAGGGTACAGCCTGAACTATGGCTACACCTTC. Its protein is CASSLGLGYSLNYGYTF.

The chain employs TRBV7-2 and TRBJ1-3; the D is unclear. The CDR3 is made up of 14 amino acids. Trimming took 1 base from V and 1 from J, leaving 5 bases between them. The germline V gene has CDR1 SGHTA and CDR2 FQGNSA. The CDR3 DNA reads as TGTGCCAGCAGCTTAGGGGGTTCTGGAAACACCATATATTTT. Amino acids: CASSLGGSGNTIYF.

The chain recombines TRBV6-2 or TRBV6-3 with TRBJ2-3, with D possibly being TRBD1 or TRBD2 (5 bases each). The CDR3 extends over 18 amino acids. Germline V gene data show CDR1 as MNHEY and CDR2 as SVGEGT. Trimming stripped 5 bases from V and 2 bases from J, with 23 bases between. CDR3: CASSTRQGRDQFTDTQYF. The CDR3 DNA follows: TGTGCCAGCAGTACCCGCCAGGGAAGGGACCAATTCACAGATACGCAGTATTTT.